One and the same sample provided the 26 T cell receptor beta chains below, sequenced in a study of T cell clones after liver transplantation. The data were produced by immunoSEQ multiplex PCR, yet TCRdb's version contains in-frame clones alone and is incomplete. The sample records 72,000 or so clones, approximately 87% being singletons. The material was CD4+ T cells from blood, obtained at the 22-month timepoint. The receptor source for this set is a human patient who received a liver transplant. The graft donor may have given rise to some T cells.

The rearrangement uses TRBV10-3 and TRBJ1-2, with D unclear. V dropped 0 bases and J dropped 5 bases, with 10 bases sitting between them. In germline, CDR1 is ENHRY, CDR2 SYGVKD. The CDR3 has 14 amino acids. CDR3 sequence reads: CAISESIGEYGYTF. CDR3 DNA: TGTGCCATCAGTGAGTCGATTGGGGAGTATGGCTACACCTTC.

The genes are TRBV11-2 and TRBJ2-1; TRBD1 matches at 10 bases. CDR3 length equals 16 residues. V dropped 5 bases and J dropped 7; count of bases not matched to a gene: 11. The germline gives CDR1 SGHAT, CDR2 FQNNGV. The DNA of the CDR3 is TGTGCCAGCAGCCGCCGGGACAGGGGAGTTGGAAATGAGCAGTTCTTC. Protein product: CASSRRDRGVGNEQFF.

The chain recombines TRBV7-8 with TRBJ2-5; 7 positions match TRBD1. J was trimmed by 3 bases and V by 5 bases; bases with no gene match: 6. Germline V lookup: CDR1 SGHVS, CDR2 FQNEAQ. CDR3 length: 14 residues. The CDR3 protein is CASSGWDREETQYF. CDR3 in DNA: TGTGCCAGCAGCGGATGGGACAGAGAAGAGACCCAGTACTTC.

The V gene is TRBV18, the J gene TRBJ2-3; weak D call: TRBD1 (6 bases). Germline CDR1 is KGHSH and CDR2 is LQKENI. Trimming removed 3 bases from V and 6 bases from J, with 13 bases in between. The CDR3 is made up of 14 amino acids. The DNA for the CDR3 is TGTGCCAGCTCACCCACAGGGAGTCACGATACGCAGTATTTT. Amino acid sequence: CASSPTGSHDTQYF.

This chain joins TRBV28 and TRBJ1-2; D gene unclear. CDR1 and CDR2 from the germline V gene are MDHEN and SYDVKM. V was cut by 3 bases and J by 8 bases, with 4 bases left in between. The CDR3 is made up of 10 amino acids. CDR3: CASSFRGYTF. The DNA of the CDR3 is TGTGCCAGCAGTTTTAGGGGCTACACCTTC.

The rearrangement uses TRBV7-9 and TRBJ1-5; perhaps TRBD1 as D (5 bases). Germline V gene data show CDR1 as SEHNR and CDR2 as FQNEAQ (reference sequence). CDR3 length: 16 amino acids. Trimming took off 4 bases at V and 0 bases at J, with 13 bases between the two ends. CDR3 DNA sequence: TGTGCCAGCAGCTCCGGTTCGGGGGGTAGCAATCAGCCCCAGCATTTT. It codes for CASSSGSGGSNQPQHF.

The V call is TRBV30, the J call TRBJ2-7; D not resolved. CDR3 length: 15 residues. Germline assignment: CDR1 GTSNPN and CDR2 SVGIG (reference sequence). Trimming shortened V by 0 bases and J by 3 bases, and 15 bases separated the two germline ends. CDR3 sequence: CAWSVKLALGYEQYF. For the CDR3, the DNA is TGTGCCTGGAGTGTAAAGTTAGCCCTCGGCTACGAGCAGTACTTC.

The chain links TRBV30 to TRBJ2-2; possible D gene TRBD2, 6 bases. Germline lookup yields CDR1 GTSNPN and CDR2 SVGIG (reference sequence). V lost 2 bases to trimming and J lost 0 bases, with 10 bases between them. CDR3 length equals 15 residues. CDR3 in DNA: TGTGCCTGGAGTCGGACTACCGCGAACACCGGGGAGCTGTTTTTT. Amino acid sequence: CAWSRTTANTGELFF.

The chain recombines TRBV29-1 with TRBJ2-7; the D gene could be TRBD1 or TRBD2 (5 bases each). Trimming removed 4 bases from V and 6 bases from J, with 10 bases in between. The CDR3 length is 11 residues. Germline CDR1 reads SQVTM; CDR2 reads ANQGSEA. CDR3 residues: CSVGQGPEQYF. The CDR3 DNA reads as TGCAGCGTTGGGCAGGGACCCGAGCAGTACTTC.

The chain employs TRBV5-4 and TRBJ2-1; 13 bases line up with TRBD2. The germline V gene encodes CDR1 SGHNT and CDR2 YYREEE (reference sequence). This CDR3 comprises 17 residues. V lost 4 bases and J lost 7; bases outside the gene matches: 11. The CDR3, as DNA: TGTGCCAGCAGCGGTCCGGGACTAGCGGGACCATTGAATGAGCAGTTCTTC. The encoded protein is CASSGPGLAGPLNEQFF.

CDR3 residues: CASSGIFKETQYF. The CDR3 DNA is TGTGCCAGCAGTGGGATTTTTAAAGAGACCCAGTACTTC. This chain links TRBV6-1 with TRBJ2-5; D uncertain. CDR3 size: 13 residues. Germline loops: CDR1 MNHNS, CDR2 SASEGT. Deletions cut 4 bases from V and 3 bases from J, with 9 bases between.

The chain is built from TRBV4-3 and TRBJ1-2; 8 bases are shared with TRBD1. CDR3 size: 15 residues. The trim removed 4 bases at V and 0 bases at J, leaving 4 bases unmatched. Germline-derived CDR1 and CDR2 are LGHNA and YSLEER. CDR3 coding DNA: TGCGCCAGCAGCCCAGGACAGGGACCTAACTATGGCTACACCTTC. It specifies CASSPGQGPNYGYTF.

J is TRBJ2-3 and V is TRBV4-3; D ambiguous. The V end lost 0 bases, the J end lost 6 bases, and 4 bases lay between the germline ends. There are 12 residues in the CDR3. Germline loops: CDR1 LGHNA, CDR2 YSLEER. The DNA of the CDR3 is TGCGCCAGCAGCCAAGATCTGGATACGCAGTATTTT. This codes for CASSQDLDTQYF.

The gene calls are TRBV29-1 and TRBJ2-3, with D perhaps matching TRBD2 (5 bases). CDR3 length: 17 amino acids. The germline V gene has CDR1 SQVTM and CDR2 ANQGSEA. V was shortened by 7 bases and J by 4 bases, with 27 bases between the two germline ends. As DNA, the CDR3 is TGCAGCGGTGGGGATAGTTTCGGGGTGGGTTGGGCAGATACGCAGTATTTT. As protein: CSGGDSFGVGWADTQYF.

The chain carries TRBV6-5 and TRBJ1-6; D is ambiguous. Germline V gene sequence: CDR1 MNHEY, CDR2 SVGAGI. The CDR3 length is 14 residues. V dropped 6 bases and J dropped 2 bases, with 8 bases sitting between them. In DNA form, the CDR3 reads TGTGCCAGCAGCGGGGTACCCTATAATTCACCCCTCCACTTT. Protein: CASSGVPYNSPLHF.

J is TRBJ2-3 and V is TRBV5-1; D is perhaps TRBD2 (5 bases). V was pared by 2 bases and J by 2 bases, with 9 bases between. Germline CDR1 and CDR2: SGHRS and YFSETQ. The CDR3 is made up of 14 amino acids. The CDR3 reads CASSFDGDTDTQYF. CDR3 nucleotides: TGCGCCAGCAGCTTTGACGGGGACACAGATACGCAGTATTTT.

This sequence joins TRBV19 and TRBJ2-5; 11 nucleotides match TRBD2. The CDR3 covers 15 residues. Unmatched junction bases numbered 3, after V lost 5 bases and J lost 1 base. CDR1 and CDR2 from the germline V gene are LNHDA and SQIVND (reference sequence). CDR3 sequence: CASSFSGRGQETQYF. CDR3 DNA sequence: TGTGCCAGTAGTTTTAGCGGGAGGGGCCAAGAGACCCAGTACTTC.

V usage is TRBV11-2 and J usage is TRBJ2-7; D might be TRBD1 or TRBD2, each matching 5 bases. Germline CDR1 and CDR2: SGHAT and FQNNGV. V was clipped by 1 base and J by 0 bases, with 10 bases between them. This CDR3 has 15 residues. CDR3 nucleotides: TGTGCCAGCAGCTTAGGCCGGGGCGGCTCCTACGAGCAGTACTTC. Residues: CASSLGRGGSYEQYF.

The V gene is TRBV7-2, the J gene TRBJ2-7; 10 positions agree with TRBD2. The germline V gene has CDR1 SGHTA and CDR2 FQGNSA. V lost 4 bases and J lost 5; bases outside the gene matches: 8. The CDR3 covers 15 residues. This CDR3 is CASSSGTSVPHEQYF. CDR3 nucleotides: TGTGCCAGCAGCTCCGGGACTAGCGTCCCCCACGAGCAGTACTTC.

The V and J genes are TRBV19 and TRBJ1-5; D unclear. Trimming pared 1 base from V and 4 bases from J, leaving 5 bases between. The germline V gene has CDR1 LNHDA and CDR2 SQIVND (reference sequence). The CDR3 spans 13 residues. Written as DNA, the CDR3 is TGTGCCAGTAGTATAGCATCAAATCAGCCCCAGCATTTT. Its protein product is CASSIASNQPQHF.

The V call is TRBV30, the J call TRBJ2-5; possibly TRBD2 for D (5 bases). V lost 5 bases and J lost 4, with 14 bases in between. The germline V gene has CDR1 GTSNPN and CDR2 SVGIG (reference sequence). This CDR3 is built from 13 residues. DNA of the CDR3: TGTGCCTGGTCCTTTACGGGATCAGAGACCCAGTACTTC. It encodes CAWSFTGSETQYF. Full variable domain (rest looked up from reference TRBV30 and TRBJ2-5): SQTIHQWPATLVQPVGSPLSLECTVEGTSNPNLYWYRQAAGRGLQLLFYSVGIGQISSEVPQNLSASRPQDRQFILSSKKLLLSDSGFYLCAWSFTGSETQYFGPGTRLLVL.

The chain combines TRBV4-1 with TRBJ2-1, with 9 bases that match TRBD1. This CDR3 contains 19 residues. V was clipped by 1 base and J by 1 base; unmatched bases: 11. Germline V gene lookup returns CDR1 MGHRA and CDR2 YSYEKL. DNA of the CDR3: TGCGCCAGCAGCCAAGGGAGGACAGGGGTAATACGGTCCTACAATGAGCAGTTCTTC. Its protein product is CASSQGRTGVIRSYNEQFF.

This chain uses TRBV11-2 with TRBJ1-1; D is perhaps TRBD1 (6 bases). This CDR3 has 15 amino acids. Germline V gene sequence: CDR1 SGHAT, CDR2 FQNNGV. V was clipped by 1 base and J by 7 bases, with 16 bases between them. In DNA, the CDR3 is TGTGCCAGCAGCTTAGTAGGGGGGGTTTATGGTGAAGCTTTCTTT. Encoded protein: CASSLVGGVYGEAFF.

This clone was counted only a few times. The V call is TRBV4-1, the J call TRBJ1-2; D remains unclear. V was pared by 4 bases and J by 6 bases, with 21 bases between. The CDR3 totals 16 residues. Germline V gene sequence: CDR1 MGHRA, CDR2 YSYEKL. The CDR3 loop reads CASSLTTVAGGHGYTF. CDR3 coding DNA: TGCGCCAGCAGCCTTACGACGGTAGCAGGAGGGCATGGCTACACCTTC.

A few counts support this clone. The chain is built from TRBV29-1 and TRBJ1-6, with 7 bases lining up with TRBD1. V was pared by 6 bases and J by 8 bases, with 7 bases of the junction left unmatched. The CDR3 extends over 13 amino acids. The germline V gene has CDR1 SQVTM and CDR2 ANQGSEA. CDR3 coding DNA: TGCAGCGTCGCCGGAACAGGGGATTCACCCCTCCACTTT. Translation gives CSVAGTGDSPLHF.

The chain combines TRBV23-1 with TRBJ1-1, with D possibly being TRBD1 (6 bases). TRBV23-1 carries the ORF label, with uncertain function. The CDR3 loop spans 12 amino acids. Trimming stripped 6 bases from V and 8 bases from J, with 13 bases between. The CDR3 region is CASSLSGTEAFF. The DNA of the CDR3 is TGCGCCAGCAGCCTGAGTGGGACAGAAGCTTTCTTT.